This T cell receptor beta chain was obtained from a study of TIL therapy for anti-PD-1-resistant metastatic lung cancer. Overall study: A handful of tumors were EGFR-mutant and two were ALK-rearranged.

Broader study findings: This highly selected cohort may not generalize to typical lung cancer patients.

As to time point: pre-treatment sample, taken before nivolumab and TIL therapy. V was cut by 5 bases and J by 7 bases, with 16 bases left in between. Germline CDR1 is SGHDT and CDR2 is YYEEEE. This CDR3 has 13 amino acids. With regard to this clone: Its antigen is not identified.

Sequencing used immunoSEQ v3. Libraries were sequenced to 2 million to 2.5 million read pairs (survey) or roughly 5-6.5 million (deep). This table comes from immunoSEQ multiplex PCR, and its TCRdb copy is limited to in-frame clones, with some not included. The top ten clones hold about 5.7% of a sample with about 36,000 clones, around 67% of them seen once. The origin of this receptor is a person aged 25-80 years with non-small cell lung cancer. The rearrangement uses TRBV5-6 and TRBJ2-7; a possible D gene is TRBD1 (6 bases). This sample comprised blood, obtained at baseline. The CDR3 DNA follows: TGTGCCAGCAGTGACAGGTGGGGCGGTGAGCAGTACTTC. Protein product: CASSDRWGGEQYF.